This TCR beta chain was profiled in a study of CD4+ T cells in melanoma. Sequencing used immunoSEQ multiplex PCR; TCRdb keeps in-frame clones, though not all of them. The repertoire consists of about 140,000 clones, with 80% to 95% occurring once and the leading ten covering 1.5%. V shed 3 bases and J 3 bases; nucleotides not matched to a gene: 7. The germline V gene encodes CDR1 SGHRS and CDR2 YFSETQ. This CDR3 is built from 15 residues. V gene TRBV5-1 combines with J gene TRBJ2-3, with TRBD1 identical over 7 bases. The sequence came from a human donor with melanoma. Here the CDR3 reads CASSSLTGTTDTQYF. The CDR3, as DNA: TGCGCCAGCAGCTCGTTGACAGGGACGACAGATACGCAGTATTTT. The full variable domain, in which reference TRBV5-1 and TRBJ2-3 provide the parts outside the CDR3, is KAGVTQTPRYLIKTRGQQVTLSCSPISGHRSVSWYQQTPGQGLQFLFEYFSETQRNKGNFPGRFSGRQFSNSRSEMNVSTLELGDSALYLCASSSLTGTTDTQYFGPGTRLTVL.